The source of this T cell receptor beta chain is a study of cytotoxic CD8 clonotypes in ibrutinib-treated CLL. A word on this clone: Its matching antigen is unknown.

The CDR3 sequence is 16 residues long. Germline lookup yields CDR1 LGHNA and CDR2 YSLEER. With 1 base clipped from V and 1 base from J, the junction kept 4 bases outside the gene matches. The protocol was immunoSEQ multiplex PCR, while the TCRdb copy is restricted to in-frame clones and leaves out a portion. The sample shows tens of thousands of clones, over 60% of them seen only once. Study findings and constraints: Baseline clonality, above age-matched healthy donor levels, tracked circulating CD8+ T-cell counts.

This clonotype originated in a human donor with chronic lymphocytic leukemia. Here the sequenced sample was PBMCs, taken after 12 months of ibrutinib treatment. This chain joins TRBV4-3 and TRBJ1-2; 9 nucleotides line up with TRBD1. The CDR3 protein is CASSQARQGVNYGYTF. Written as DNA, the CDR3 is TGCGCCAGCAGCCAAGCACGACAGGGGGTTAACTATGGCTACACCTTC.